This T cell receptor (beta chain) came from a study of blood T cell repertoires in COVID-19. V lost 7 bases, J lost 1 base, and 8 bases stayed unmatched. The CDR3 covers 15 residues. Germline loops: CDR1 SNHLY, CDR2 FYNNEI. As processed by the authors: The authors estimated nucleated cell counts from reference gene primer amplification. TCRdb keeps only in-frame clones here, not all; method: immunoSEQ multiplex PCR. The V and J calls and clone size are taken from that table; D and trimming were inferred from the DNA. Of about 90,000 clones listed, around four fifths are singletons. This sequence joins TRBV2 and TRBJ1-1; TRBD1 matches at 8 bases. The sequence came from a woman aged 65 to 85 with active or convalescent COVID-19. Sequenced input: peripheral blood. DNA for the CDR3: TGTGCCAGCAAGAACAGGGACAGGTCGAACACTGAAGCTTTCTTT. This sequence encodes CASKNRDRSNTEAFF. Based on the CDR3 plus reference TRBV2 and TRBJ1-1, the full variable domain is EPEVTQTPSHQVTQMGQEVILRCVPISNHLYFYWYRQILGQKVEFLVSFYNNEISEKSEIFDDQFSVERPDGSNFTLKIRSTKLEDSAMYFCASKNRDRSNTEAFFGQGTRLTVV.